This entry concerns a single T cell receptor beta chain. The study drew participants aged roughly 18 to 95 years from some 23 US areas. The data belong to a study of blood T cell repertoires in COVID-19. Study overall: Sites across the United States, Italy and Spain contributed samples from acute and convalescent COVID-19.

In the study's own analysis: Estimated nucleated cell counts came from reference gene primer amplification. The repertoire was sequenced with immunoSEQ multiplex PCR; TCRdb's copy has only in-frame clones and lacks some. The DNA gave D and trimming, while V, J and clone size come from that table. The sample includes 250,000 to 350,000 clones, 88% of them seen just once. The CDR3 has 17 residues. In germline, CDR1 is SGDLS, CDR2 YYNGEE. The J segment lost 1 base and the V segment lost 0 bases, leaving 7 bases of the junction unmatched. The chain has TRBV9 and TRBJ1-1; TRBD1 agrees at 9 bases. The specimen was PBMCs or T cells enriched from blood (not recorded which). This TCR came from a woman aged 50 to 60 who had recovered from COVID-19. CDR3 sequence (DNA): TGTGCCAGCAGCGTAGGGTACAGGGGGCGAGGGAACACTGAAGCTTTCTTT. Its translation is CASSVGYRGRGNTEAFF. Together with reference TRBV9 and TRBJ1-1, the CDR3 gives the full variable domain: DSGVTQTPKHLITATGQRVTLRCSPRSGDLSVYWYQQSLDQGLQFLIQYYNGEERAKGNILERFSAQQFPDLHSELNLSSLELGDSALYFCASSVGYRGRGNTEAFFGQGTRLTVV.